This T cell receptor (beta chain) derives from a study of blood T cell repertoires in COVID-19. At the level of the study: COVID-19 samples from acute and convalescent phases originated in the United States, Italy and Spain. T cells, B-cell-depleted T cells, or PBMCs supplied cDNA or gDNA.

In the original analysis: Estimated nucleated cell counts came from reference gene primer amplification. Sequencing used immunoSEQ multiplex PCR; TCRdb keeps in-frame clones, though not all of them. That table gives V, J and clone size, and the DNA gave D and trimming. The data contain about 58,000 clones, around 79% of them singletons. V was pared by 3 bases and J by 3 bases, with 12 bases between. This CDR3 contains 14 residues. CDR1 is LNHDA, CDR2 SQIVND, per germline (reference sequence). The source of this sequence is a human donor in a cohort sampled during active COVID-19. The chain employs TRBV19 and TRBJ2-7, with a tentative D call TRBD1 (5 bases). Sequencing used peripheral blood. The CDR3 region is CASSMAVRDYEQYF. The CDR3 DNA follows: TGTGCCAGTAGTATGGCTGTCAGGGACTACGAGCAGTACTTC.